This T cell receptor (beta chain) is drawn from a study of circulating and synovial CD4+ cells in juvenile arthritis. Some clones are missing from TCRdb's copy, which holds only in-frame ones; the method was immunoSEQ multiplex PCR. The sample contains 30,000 or so clones, over 90% of which appear only once. This CDR3 is 14 amino acids long. Germline values: CDR1 SGHDN, CDR2 FVKESK. The germline V and J ends were trimmed by 0 bases and 14 bases, with 18 bases remaining between them. The sequenced sample was CD4+ T cells from blood. The sequence was collected from a human donor with juvenile idiopathic arthritis. The chain recombines TRBV14 with TRBJ2-3, with a weak D call TRBD1 (5 bases). CDR3 in DNA: TGTGCCAGCAGCCAAGATGGGGCCGTGACGCAGTTGTATTTT. Encoded protein: CASSQDGAVTQLYF.